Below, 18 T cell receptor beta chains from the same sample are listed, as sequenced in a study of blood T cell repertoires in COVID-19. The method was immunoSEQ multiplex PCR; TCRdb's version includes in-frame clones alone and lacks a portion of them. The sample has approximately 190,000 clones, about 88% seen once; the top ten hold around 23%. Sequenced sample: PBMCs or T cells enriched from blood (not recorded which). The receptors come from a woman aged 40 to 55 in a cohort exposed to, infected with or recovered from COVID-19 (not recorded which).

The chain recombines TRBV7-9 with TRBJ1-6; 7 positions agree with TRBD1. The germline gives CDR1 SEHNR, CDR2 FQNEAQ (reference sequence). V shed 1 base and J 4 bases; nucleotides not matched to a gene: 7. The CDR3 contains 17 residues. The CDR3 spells CASSLGGPGGYNSPLHF. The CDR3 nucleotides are TGTGCCAGCAGCTTAGGGGGGCCAGGGGGATATAATTCACCCCTCCACTTT.

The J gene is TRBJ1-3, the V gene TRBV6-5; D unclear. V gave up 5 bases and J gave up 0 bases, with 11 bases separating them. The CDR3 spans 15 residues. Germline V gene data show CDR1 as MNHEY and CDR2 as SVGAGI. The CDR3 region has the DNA TGTGCCAGCAGTCACGAGGTCAGCTCTGGAAACACCATATATTTT. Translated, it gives CASSHEVSSGNTIYF.

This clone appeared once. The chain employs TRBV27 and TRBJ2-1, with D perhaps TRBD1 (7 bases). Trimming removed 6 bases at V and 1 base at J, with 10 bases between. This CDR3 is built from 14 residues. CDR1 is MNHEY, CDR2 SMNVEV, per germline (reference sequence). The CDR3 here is CASRPGGSYNEQFF. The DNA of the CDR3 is TGTGCCAGCAGGCCAGGGGGGTCCTACAATGAGCAGTTCTTC.

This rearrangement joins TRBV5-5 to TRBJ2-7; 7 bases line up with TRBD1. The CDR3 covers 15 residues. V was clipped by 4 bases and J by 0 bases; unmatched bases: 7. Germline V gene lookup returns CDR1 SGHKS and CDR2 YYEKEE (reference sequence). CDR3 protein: CASSATGTASYEQYF. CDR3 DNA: TGTGCCAGCAGCGCAACCGGGACAGCCTCCTACGAGCAGTACTTC.

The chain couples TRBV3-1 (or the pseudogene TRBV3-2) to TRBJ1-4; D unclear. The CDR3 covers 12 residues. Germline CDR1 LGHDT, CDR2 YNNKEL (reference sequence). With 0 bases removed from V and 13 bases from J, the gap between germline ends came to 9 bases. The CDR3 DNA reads TGTGCCAGCAGCCAAGAGGAAGCGGGACTGTTTTTT. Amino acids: CASSQEEAGLFF.

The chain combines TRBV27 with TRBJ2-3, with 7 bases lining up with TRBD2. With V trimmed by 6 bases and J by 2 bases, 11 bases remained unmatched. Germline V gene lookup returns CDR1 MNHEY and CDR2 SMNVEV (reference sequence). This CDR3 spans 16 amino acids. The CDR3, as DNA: TGTGCCAGCAGCCTTGGGAGGGCAACAACCACAGATACGCAGTATTTT. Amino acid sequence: CASSLGRATTTDTQYF.

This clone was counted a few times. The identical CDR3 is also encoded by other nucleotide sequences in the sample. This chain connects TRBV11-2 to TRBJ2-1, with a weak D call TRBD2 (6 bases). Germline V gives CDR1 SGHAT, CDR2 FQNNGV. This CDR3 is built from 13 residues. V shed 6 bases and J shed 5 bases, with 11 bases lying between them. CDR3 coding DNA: TGTGCCAGCAGTCTCGGACTACACAATGAGCAGTTCTTC. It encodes CASSLGLHNEQFF.

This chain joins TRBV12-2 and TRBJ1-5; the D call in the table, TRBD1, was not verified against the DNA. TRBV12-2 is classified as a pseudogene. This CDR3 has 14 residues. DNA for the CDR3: TGTGCAAGTCGGCCAGGGGAGAGCAATCAGCCCCAGCATTTT. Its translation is CASRPGESNQPQHF.

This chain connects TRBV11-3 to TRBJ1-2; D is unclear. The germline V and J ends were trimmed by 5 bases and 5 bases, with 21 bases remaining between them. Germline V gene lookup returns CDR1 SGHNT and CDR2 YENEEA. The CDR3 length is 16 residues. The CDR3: CASSNPSEEQGYGYTF. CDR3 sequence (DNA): TGTGCCAGCAGCAACCCGAGCGAGGAACAAGGTTATGGCTACACCTTC.

The CDR3 DNA follows: TGTGCCAGCAGTCCTACGACAGGGGTCTACGAGCAGTACTTC. It encodes CASSPTTGVYEQYF. The gene calls are TRBV6-5 and TRBJ2-7; TRBD1 agrees at 8 bases. This CDR3 has 14 amino acids. The V gene end was trimmed by 5 bases and the J gene end by 3 bases; junction bases not matched to a gene: 6. CDR1 and CDR2 from the germline V gene are MNHEY and SVGAGI.

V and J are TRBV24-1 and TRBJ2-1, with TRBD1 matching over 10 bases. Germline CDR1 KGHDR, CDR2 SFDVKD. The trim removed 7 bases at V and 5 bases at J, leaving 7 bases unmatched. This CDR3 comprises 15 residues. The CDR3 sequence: CATSTPGQGDNEQFF. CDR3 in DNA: TGTGCCACCAGCACGCCCGGACAGGGGGACAATGAGCAGTTCTTC.

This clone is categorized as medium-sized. The CDR3 sequence: CASSQEAGTGANVLTF. The CDR3 coding sequence is TGTGCCAGCAGCCAAGAGGCAGGGACTGGGGCCAACGTCCTGACTTTC. The chain combines TRBV4-2 with TRBJ2-6, with a possible D match to TRBD1 (5 bases). The CDR3 consists of 16 residues. CDR1 is LGHNA and CDR2 is YNFKEQ in the germline V gene. Trimming took 0 bases from V and 2 from J, leaving 8 bases between them.

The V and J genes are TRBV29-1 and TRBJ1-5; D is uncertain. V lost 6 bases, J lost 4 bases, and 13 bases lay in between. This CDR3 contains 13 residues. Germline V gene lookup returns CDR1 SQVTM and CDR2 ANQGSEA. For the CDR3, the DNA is TGCAGCGTGGATGCCAGGTTTAATCAGCCCCAGCATTTT. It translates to CSVDARFNQPQHF.

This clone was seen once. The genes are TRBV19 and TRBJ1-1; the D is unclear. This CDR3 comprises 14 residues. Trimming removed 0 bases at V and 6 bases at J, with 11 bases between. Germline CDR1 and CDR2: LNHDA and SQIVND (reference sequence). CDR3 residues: CASSIDAGRPEAFF. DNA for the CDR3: TGTGCCAGTAGTATAGATGCGGGAAGGCCTGAAGCTTTCTTT.

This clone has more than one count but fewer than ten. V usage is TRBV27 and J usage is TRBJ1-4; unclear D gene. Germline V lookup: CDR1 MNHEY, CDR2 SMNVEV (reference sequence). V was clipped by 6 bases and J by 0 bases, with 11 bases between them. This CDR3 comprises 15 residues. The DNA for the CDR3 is TGTGCCAGCAGCCCCAATGGAGCAACTAATGAAAAACTGTTTTTT. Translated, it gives CASSPNGATNEKLFF.

The CDR3 is CASSLAYYEQYF. CDR3 in DNA: TGTGCCAGCAGTTTAGCGTACTACGAGCAGTACTTC. This chain connects TRBV12-3 or TRBV12-4 to TRBJ2-7; D gene unclear. The CDR3 totals 12 residues. Trimming removed 0 bases at V and 3 bases at J, with 3 bases between.

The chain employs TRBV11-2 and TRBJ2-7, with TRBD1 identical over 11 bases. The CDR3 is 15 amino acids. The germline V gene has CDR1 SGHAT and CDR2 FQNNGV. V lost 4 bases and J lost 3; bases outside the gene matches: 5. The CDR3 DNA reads TGTGCCAGCAGCTCCCGGACAGGGGGCTTCTACGAGCAGTACTTC. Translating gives CASSSRTGGFYEQYF.

CDR3 coding DNA: TGTGCCAGCAGCTTAGGCGGCGACGAGCAGTACTTC. Translation gives CASSLGGDEQYF. J is TRBJ2-7 and V is TRBV7-9; no clear D gene. The CDR3 loop spans 12 amino acids. The germline V gene has CDR1 SEHNR and CDR2 FQNEAQ (reference sequence). V lost 1 base and J lost 5, with 6 bases in between.